The 3 T cell receptor beta chains reported below all come from one sample, sequenced in a study of T and B cells in COVID-19 patients. Multiplex PCR with BIOMED2 TRB-A/B primer pools amplified TRB rearrangements. A single record per CDR3 protein comes from TCRdb applying MiXCR to the multiplex PCR reads. The repertoire has 15,000 or so distinct CDR3 sequences, roughly a quarter of them found once; the top ten carry 2.5% to 4%. TRB was amplified from around 230-520 ng of blood genomic DNA. The sample was blood. These receptors were taken from a human donor who had recovered from COVID-19.

Details on this clonotype: This could be a read error, since a much larger clone is one nucleotide away. The rearrangement links TRBV30 to TRBJ2-7; the match to TRBD1 covers 9 bases. The CDR3 is made up of 15 amino acids. After removal of 3 bases from V and 8 bases from J, the junction contained 14 bases not matched to a gene. Germline loops: CDR1 GTSNPN, CDR2 SVGIG (reference sequence). The CDR3 sequence: CAWSASTGGTAKQYF. The CDR3 DNA reads TGTGCCTGGAGCGCCTCGACAGGGGGTACCGCCAAGCAGTACTTC. The complete variable domain, with remaining parts taken from reference TRBV30 and TRBJ2-7, reads SQTIHQWPATLVQPVGSPLSLECTVEGTSNPNLYWYRQAAGRGLQLLFYSVGIGQISSEVPQNLSASRPQDRQFILSSKKLLLSDSGFYLCAWSASTGGTAKQYFGPGTRLTVT.

This clonotype appeared a few times. The DNA of the CDR3 is TGTGCCAGCAGTTACTCGGACACAAACTATGGCTACACCTTC. Its protein is CASSYSDTNYGYTF. This sequence joins TRBV6-5 and TRBJ1-2; D might be TRBD1 (5 bases). CDR3 length: 14 residues. Germline-derived CDR1 and CDR2 are MNHEY and SVGAGI. The ends were cut back, 0 bases at V and 2 bases at J, with 7 bases in the middle.

Sample share makes this clonotype medium-sized (0.01 to 0.1%). The V gene is TRBV29-1, the J gene TRBJ2-1; D not resolved. Trimming stripped 7 bases from V and 4 bases from J, with 17 bases between. Germline V gene lookup returns CDR1 SQVTM and CDR2 ANQGSEA. The CDR3 is 14 residues long. The CDR3, as DNA: TGCAGCGCCAGAACCCGATCAGATTACAATGAGCAGTTCTTC. It yields the protein CSARTRSDYNEQFF.